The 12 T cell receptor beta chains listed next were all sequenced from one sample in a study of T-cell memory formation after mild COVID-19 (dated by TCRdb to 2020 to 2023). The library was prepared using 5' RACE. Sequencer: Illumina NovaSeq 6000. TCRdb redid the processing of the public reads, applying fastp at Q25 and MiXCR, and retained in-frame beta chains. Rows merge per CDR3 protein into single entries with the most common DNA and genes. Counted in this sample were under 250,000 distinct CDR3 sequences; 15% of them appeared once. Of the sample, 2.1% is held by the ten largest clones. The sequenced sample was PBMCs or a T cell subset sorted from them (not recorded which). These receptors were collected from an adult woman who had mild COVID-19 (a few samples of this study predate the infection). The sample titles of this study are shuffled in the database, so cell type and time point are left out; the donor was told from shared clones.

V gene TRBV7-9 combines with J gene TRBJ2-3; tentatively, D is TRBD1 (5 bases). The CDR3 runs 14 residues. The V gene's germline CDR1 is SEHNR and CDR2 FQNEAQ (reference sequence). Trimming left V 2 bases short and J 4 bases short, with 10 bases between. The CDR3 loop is CASSLRGSADTQYF. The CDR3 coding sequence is TGTGCCAGCAGCTTAAGGGGTTCGGCAGATACGCAGTATTTT.

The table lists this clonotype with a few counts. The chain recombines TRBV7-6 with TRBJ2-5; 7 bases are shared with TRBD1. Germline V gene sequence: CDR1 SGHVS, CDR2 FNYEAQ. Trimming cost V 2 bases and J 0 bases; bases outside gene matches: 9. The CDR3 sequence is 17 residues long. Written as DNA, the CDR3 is TGTGCCAGCAGCTTAAAGCCGGGAAGGGGGCACCAAGAGACCCAGTACTTC. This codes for CASSLKPGRGHQETQYF.

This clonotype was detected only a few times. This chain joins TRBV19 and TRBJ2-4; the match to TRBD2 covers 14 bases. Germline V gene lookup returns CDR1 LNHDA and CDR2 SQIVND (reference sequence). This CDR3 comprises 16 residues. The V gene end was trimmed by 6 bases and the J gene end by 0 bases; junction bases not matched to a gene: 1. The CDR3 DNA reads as TGTGCCAGTAGGGGGACTAGCGGGAGAGCCAAAAACATTCAGTACTTC. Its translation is CASRGTSGRAKNIQYF.

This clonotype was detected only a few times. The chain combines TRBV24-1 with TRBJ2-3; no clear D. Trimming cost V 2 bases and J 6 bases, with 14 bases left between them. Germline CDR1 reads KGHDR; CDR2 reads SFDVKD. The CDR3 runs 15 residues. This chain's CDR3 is CATSDSGPARDTQYF. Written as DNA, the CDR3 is TGTGCCACCAGTGATTCAGGCCCCGCGAGGGATACGCAGTATTTT.

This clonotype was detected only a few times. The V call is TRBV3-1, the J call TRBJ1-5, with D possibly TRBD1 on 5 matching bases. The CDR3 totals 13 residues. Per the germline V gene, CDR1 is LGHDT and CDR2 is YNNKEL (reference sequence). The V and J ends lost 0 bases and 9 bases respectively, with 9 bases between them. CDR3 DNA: TGTGCCAGCAGCCAAGATCCGGGGGTGCCCCAGCATTTT. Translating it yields CASSQDPGVPQHF.

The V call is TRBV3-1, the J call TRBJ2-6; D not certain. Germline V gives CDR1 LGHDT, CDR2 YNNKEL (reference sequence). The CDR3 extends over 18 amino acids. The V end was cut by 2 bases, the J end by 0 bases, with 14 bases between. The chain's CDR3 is CASSQSLGIHSGANVLTF. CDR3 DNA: TGTGCCAGCAGCCAATCGTTAGGGATTCACTCTGGGGCCAACGTCCTGACTTTC. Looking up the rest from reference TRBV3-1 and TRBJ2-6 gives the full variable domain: DTAVSQTPKYLVTQMGNDKSIKCEQNLGHDTMYWYKQDSKKFLKIMFSYNNKELIINETVPNRFSPKSPDKAHLNLHINSLELGDSAVYFCASSQSLGIHSGANVLTFGAGSRLTVL.

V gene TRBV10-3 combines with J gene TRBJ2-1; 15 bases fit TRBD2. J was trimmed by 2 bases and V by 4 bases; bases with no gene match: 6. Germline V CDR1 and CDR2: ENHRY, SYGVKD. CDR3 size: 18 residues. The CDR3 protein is CAISGPGTSGGTYNEQFF. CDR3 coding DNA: TGTGCCATCAGTGGTCCCGGGACTAGCGGGGGGACCTACAATGAGCAGTTCTTC.

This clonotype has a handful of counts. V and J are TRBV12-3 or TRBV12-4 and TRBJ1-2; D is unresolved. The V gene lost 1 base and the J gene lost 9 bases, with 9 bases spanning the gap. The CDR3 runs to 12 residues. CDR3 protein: CASSLGRRSYTF. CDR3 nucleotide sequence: TGTGCCAGCAGTTTAGGCCGGAGAAGCTACACCTTC.

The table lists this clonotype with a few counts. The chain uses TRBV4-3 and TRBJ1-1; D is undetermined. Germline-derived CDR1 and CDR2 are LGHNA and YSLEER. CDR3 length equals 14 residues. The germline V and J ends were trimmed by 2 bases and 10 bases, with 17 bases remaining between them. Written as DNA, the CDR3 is TGCGCCAGCAGCCAATACCGGGATCCCTCCGGAGCTTTCTTT. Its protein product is CASSQYRDPSGAFF.

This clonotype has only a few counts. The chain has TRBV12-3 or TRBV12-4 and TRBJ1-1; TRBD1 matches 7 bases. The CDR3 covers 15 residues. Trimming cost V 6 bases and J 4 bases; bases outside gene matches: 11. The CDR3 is CASSPTGEGRTEAFF. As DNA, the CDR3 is TGTGCCAGCAGCCCAACAGGGGAGGGGCGCACTGAAGCTTTCTTT.

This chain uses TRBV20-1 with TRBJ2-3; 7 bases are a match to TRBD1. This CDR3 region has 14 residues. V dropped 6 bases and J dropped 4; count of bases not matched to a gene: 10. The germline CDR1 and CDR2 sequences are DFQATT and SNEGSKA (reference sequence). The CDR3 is CSARLDRVSDTQYF. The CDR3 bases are TGCAGTGCCCGACTCGACAGGGTTTCAGATACGCAGTATTTT.

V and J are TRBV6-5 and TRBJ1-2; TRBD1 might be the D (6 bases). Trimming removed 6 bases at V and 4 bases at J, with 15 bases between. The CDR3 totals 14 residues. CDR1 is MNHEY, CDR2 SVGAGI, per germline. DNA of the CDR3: TGTGCCAGCAGCGCGGCGACAGGAGCCTATGGCTACACCTTC. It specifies CASSAATGAYGYTF.